The clone carrying this T cell receptor (beta chain) occurred a few times. Its specificity is unknown. Time point meaning: persistent/refractory GD, antithyroid drugs over 5 years with positive TRAb. RNA from PBMCs was the source of the TCR library. The CDR3 contains 14 residues. Per the germline V gene, CDR1 is SGHRS and CDR2 is YFSETQ. With V trimmed by 1 base and J by 13 bases, 9 bases remained unmatched. This sample stems from a study of regulatory T cells in long-lasting Graves disease. Study-wide context: With positive TSH receptor antibodies and over 5 years of antithyroid drugs, Graves' disease was considered persistent.

TCR beta libraries were built with iRepertoire HTBI primers and Arm-PCR of CDR3 regions. In the original processing: Taken together, the samples had 60 to 80 TRBV and roughly 14 TRBJ segments identified. In TCRdb, the multiplex PCR reads were re-called with MiXCR into one record per CDR3 protein. These V and J calls originate from TCRdb's pipeline instead of the authors' own analysis. The repertoire holds approximately 440,000 distinct CDR3 sequences, with roughly a quarter as singletons. Whole-study findings and limits: Persistent disease samples used TRBV28, TRBJ1-2 and TRBJ2-5 preferentially. Those with persistent disease had in common more public clonotypes (roughly 3,000) than new patients (approximately 970).

The receptor was derived from a female donor with Graves disease. Sequenced here: peripheral blood mononuclear cells (PBMCs), sampled when the disease was refractory, from a patient treated with antithyroid drugs. The chain combines TRBV5-1 with TRBJ2-4; 9 bases are shared with TRBD2. CDR3 bases: TGCGCCAGCAGCTTGTCCGCTAGCGGGGACGCCCAGTACTTC. Protein: CASSLSASGDAQYF.